The 17 T cell receptor beta chains below come from one sample, sequenced in a study of beta chain features in type 1 diabetes. Points from the study as a whole: Type 1 diabetes patients had TCRB CDR3s that were shorter (moderately but significantly so) in all four CD4+ subsets.

No antigen is known for these receptors. Isolated RNA was reverse transcribed in full, so expressed TCRB transcripts were sequenced. Clones were read by immunoSEQ multiplex PCR, and TCRdb kept only the in-frame ones, dropping some. This table holds hundreds of thousands of clones, around 15% found once. The sample consisted of naive CD4+ T cells from blood. These receptors were obtained from a man aged 18 to 30 with type 1 diabetes.

This clone was seen only a few times. J is TRBJ1-2 and V is TRBV29-1; the D is unclear. The CDR3 loop spans 12 amino acids. The V gene lost 3 bases and the J gene lost 7 bases, with 12 bases spanning the gap. Germline CDR1 is SQVTM and CDR2 is ANQGSEA. The CDR3 sequence is CSVDWESGGYTF. As DNA, the CDR3 is TGCAGCGTTGATTGGGAATCGGGTGGCTACACCTTC.

The chain joins TRBV30 to TRBJ2-1; TRBD1 matches at 11 bases. This CDR3 comprises 15 residues. Germline loops: CDR1 GTSNPN, CDR2 SVGIG (reference sequence). With V trimmed by 0 bases and J by 8 bases, 6 bases remained unmatched. In DNA form, the CDR3 reads TGTGCCTGGAGTGTAGGGACAGGGGGTCGGGATGAGCAGTTCTTC. Its protein product is CAWSVGTGGRDEQFF. The full variable domain, rest sourced from reference TRBV30 and TRBJ2-1, is SQTIHQWPATLVQPVGSPLSLECTVEGTSNPNLYWYRQAAGRGLQLLFYSVGIGQISSEVPQNLSASRPQDRQFILSSKKLLLSDSGFYLCAWSVGTGGRDEQFFGPGTRLTVL.

The CDR3 DNA reads as TGCGCCAGCAGCCAAGTGGGCGGAGGCACCGGGGAGCTGTTTTTT. Its translation: CASSQVGGGTGELFF. The chain is built from TRBV4-1 and TRBJ2-2; TRBD2 is a possible D gene (5 bases). CDR1 is MGHRA, CDR2 YSYEKL, per germline. V was trimmed by 1 base and J by 4 bases, leaving 10 bases between them. This CDR3 region has 15 residues.

The chain combines TRBV18 with TRBJ1-1, with TRBD1 matching over 9 bases. J lost 1 base, V lost 6 bases, and 3 bases had no gene match. This CDR3 region has 14 residues. CDR1 is KGHSH, CDR2 LQKENI, per germline. CDR3: CASSMGQGNTEAFF. For the CDR3, the DNA is TGTGCCAGCTCCATGGGACAGGGGAACACTGAAGCTTTCTTT.

J is TRBJ1-1 and V is TRBV7-9; D not resolved. V was trimmed by 5 bases and J by 6 bases, leaving 13 bases between them. The germline CDR1 and CDR2 sequences are SEHNR and FQNEAQ (reference sequence). CDR3 length equals 13 residues. The CDR3 region is CASSLGREAEAFF. The CDR3 DNA sequence: TGTGCCAGCAGCCTGGGGAGGGAAGCTGAAGCTTTCTTT.

This clone came up a few times. The chain is built from TRBV10-3 and TRBJ1-1; D unresolved. V shed 3 bases and J shed 5 bases, with 10 bases lying between them. CDR1 and CDR2 from the germline V gene are ENHRY and SYGVKD. The CDR3 totals 13 residues. CDR3 in DNA: TGTGCCATCAGTGATTTGGGAGGGACTGAAGCTTTCTTT. It codes for CAISDLGGTEAFF.

The chain employs TRBV10-1 and TRBJ2-3; maybe TRBD1 (6 bases). Trimming stripped 0 bases from V and 2 bases from J, with 21 bases between. Looked up from germline, CDR1 is WNHNN and CDR2 is SYGVQD (reference sequence). The CDR3 consists of 19 residues. The CDR3 region has the DNA TGCGCCAGCAGTGAGTCAGTAGGGGTCCCCCGGGACAACACAGATACGCAGTATTTT. It codes for CASSESVGVPRDNTDTQYF.

This clone was detected a few times. V is TRBV5-1 and J is TRBJ1-5; D not resolved. Trimming took 2 bases from V and 5 from J, leaving 11 bases between them. This CDR3 contains 14 residues. The germline gives CDR1 SGHRS, CDR2 YFSETQ. The CDR3 coding sequence is TGCGCCAGCAGCTTATCCGGGAACGATCAGCCCCAGCATTTT. Translated: CASSLSGNDQPQHF.

This chain links TRBV7-9 with TRBJ1-2; 7 nucleotides align to TRBD1. The germline V gene encodes CDR1 SEHNR and CDR2 FQNEAQ (reference sequence). The V segment lost 0 bases and the J segment 5 bases; nucleotides outside the gene matches: 3. The CDR3 runs 14 residues. CDR3 loop: CASSLAPQGYGYTF. CDR3 coding DNA: TGTGCCAGCAGCTTAGCCCCACAGGGGTATGGCTACACCTTC.

This clone was found a few times. Other DNA variants within this sample encode the same CDR3. The rearrangement links TRBV9 to TRBJ2-3; the D is unclear. The germline V gene encodes CDR1 SGDLS and CDR2 YYNGEE. This CDR3 is 14 amino acids long. V lost 0 bases to trimming and J lost 3 bases, with 8 bases between them. The CDR3 DNA is TGTGCCAGCAGCGTAGCACGGGCAACAGATACGCAGTATTTT. Amino acid sequence: CASSVARATDTQYF.

This clone was counted between two and nine times. The chain links TRBV29-1 to TRBJ1-2, with D tentatively TRBD1 (6 bases). The CDR3 is 12 amino acids. Between the trimmed V and J ends, which lost 4 bases and 6 bases, there was a span of 12 bases. CDR1 SQVTM and CDR2 ANQGSEA come from the germline V gene. In DNA, the CDR3 is TGCAGCGTTGTTGGGGGCGGCCATGGCTACACCTTC. Translating gives CSVVGGGHGYTF.

The chain links TRBV6-1 to TRBJ2-5; 9 bases are a match to TRBD1. This CDR3 comprises 15 residues. V lost 1 base to trimming and J lost 7 bases; unmatched junction nucleotides: 7. Looked up from germline, CDR1 is MNHNS and CDR2 is SASEGT. In nucleotides, the CDR3 is TGTGCCAGCAGTGAAGTAGGGACAGGGCCTGTGACCCAGTACTTC. Protein product: CASSEVGTGPVTQYF.

This chain joins TRBV4-1 and TRBJ1-2; no clear D gene. The CDR3 consists of 14 residues. The V end was cut by 1 base, the J end by 7 bases, with 13 bases between. CDR1 is MGHRA, CDR2 YSYEKL, per germline. The CDR3: CASSQGGGVGGYTF. Written as DNA, the CDR3 is TGCGCCAGCAGCCAAGGTGGTGGGGTAGGTGGCTACACCTTC.

V is TRBV5-4 and J is TRBJ2-3; D unresolved. Germline-derived CDR1 and CDR2 are SGHNT and YYREEE (reference sequence). Trimming pared 0 bases from V and 8 bases from J, leaving 10 bases between. The CDR3 loop spans 13 amino acids. CDR3 in DNA: TGTGCCAGCAGCTTGGGTACTTTGGGTACGCAGTATTTT. Translating it yields CASSLGTLGTQYF.

This clone was observed a few times. The V call is TRBV10-3, the J call TRBJ2-3; D is unclear. The CDR3 contains 16 residues. The germline V gene has CDR1 ENHRY and CDR2 SYGVKD. Trimming left V 6 bases short and J 6 bases short, with 22 bases between. CDR3 nucleotide sequence: TGTGCCATCAGCCCCGGACCTTCCTACTCGAGGGATACGCAGTATTTT. Its protein product is CAISPGPSYSRDTQYF.

The chain uses TRBV27 and TRBJ1-2; 12 bases agree with TRBD1. Germline CDR1 reads MNHEY; CDR2 reads SMNVEV (reference sequence). CDR3 length: 13 amino acids. V lost 8 bases to trimming and J lost 7 bases; unmatched junction nucleotides: 5. Here the CDR3 reads CASLGQGASGYTF. CDR3 nucleotide sequence: TGTGCCAGCCTGGGACAGGGGGCTTCTGGCTACACCTTC.

About this clone itself: Its ends do not fully match the called genes, so a read error is possible. This chain connects TRBV6-5 to TRBJ2-4; possible D gene TRBD2, 7 bases. CDR3 size: 13 residues. Germline lookup yields CDR1 MNHEY and CDR2 SVGAGI. Here the CDR3 DNA reads TGTGCCTGCAGGCAGGGAGGGGGAAACATTCAGTACTTC. It is translated as CACRQGGGNIQYF.